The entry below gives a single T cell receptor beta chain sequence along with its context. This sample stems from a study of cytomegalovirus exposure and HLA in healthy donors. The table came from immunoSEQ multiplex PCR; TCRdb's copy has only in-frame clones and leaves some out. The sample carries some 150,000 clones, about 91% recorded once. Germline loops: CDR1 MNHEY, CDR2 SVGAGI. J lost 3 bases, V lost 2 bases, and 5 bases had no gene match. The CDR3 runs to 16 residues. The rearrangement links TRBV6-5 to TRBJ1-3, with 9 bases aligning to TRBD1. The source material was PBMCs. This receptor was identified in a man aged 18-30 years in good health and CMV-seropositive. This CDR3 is CASSYGTGYIGNTIYF. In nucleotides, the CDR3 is TGTGCCAGCAGTTACGGGACAGGGTATATTGGAAACACCATATATTTT.